The 31 T cell receptor beta chains listed next were all sequenced from one sample in a study of T cell changes during pregnancy in multiple sclerosis. Sequenced by immunoSEQ multiplex PCR; TCRdb stores in-frame clones only, minus some. The data contain some 44,000 clones, around 92% of them singletons. This sample comprised CD4+ T cells from peripheral blood mononuclear cells, obtained in the third trimester of pregnancy. Receptor source: a female donor with multiple sclerosis, enrolled in a pregnancy study.

This chain joins TRBV6-5 and TRBJ1-4, with TRBD1 matching over 8 bases. V lost 2 bases and J lost 8; bases outside the gene matches: 7. The germline CDR1 and CDR2 sequences are MNHEY and SVGAGI. This CDR3 is built from 15 residues. The CDR3 DNA reads TGTGCCAGCAGTTACGTTGGACAGGGAGGGGAAAAACTGTTTTTT. The encoded protein is CASSYVGQGGEKLFF.

The rearrangement uses TRBV4-2 and TRBJ1-4; TRBD1 is a possible D gene (5 bases). V lost 0 bases, J lost 3 bases, and 11 bases lay in between. This CDR3 has 16 residues. Germline CDR1 is LGHNA and CDR2 is YNFKEQ. The CDR3 bases are TGTGCCAGCAGCCAAGAACAGGCAGGAGCTAATGAAAAACTGTTTTTT. It specifies CASSQEQAGANEKLFF.

The chain combines TRBV28 with TRBJ1-1; 7 bases align to TRBD1. J was trimmed by 1 base and V by 5 bases; bases with no gene match: 10. CDR1 is MDHEN and CDR2 is SYDVKM in the germline V gene. This CDR3 is 16 amino acids long. The CDR3 loop is CASSPQGKGKNTEAFF. CDR3 coding DNA: TGTGCCAGCAGTCCACAGGGGAAGGGAAAGAACACTGAAGCTTTCTTT.

The chain is built from TRBV27 and TRBJ2-1, with TRBD2 matching 8 bases. The CDR3 spans 17 residues. V trimming: 7 bases; J trimming: 3 bases; junction bases outside the gene matches: 14. Germline V gene lookup returns CDR1 MNHEY and CDR2 SMNVEV (reference sequence). The CDR3 loop is CASTSLMSGSGYNEQFF. CDR3 DNA: TGTGCCAGCACTTCTCTAATGAGCGGGAGTGGCTACAATGAGCAGTTCTTC.

The chain employs TRBV18 and TRBJ1-5, with 10 positions matching TRBD1. The V and J ends lost 3 bases and 1 base, in that order; junction bases with no gene match: 3. This CDR3 is built from 16 residues. Looked up from germline, CDR1 is KGHSH and CDR2 is LQKENI. The CDR3, as DNA: TGTGCCAGCTCACCGACAGGGGGCAGGAGCAATCAGCCCCAGCATTTT. Translated: CASSPTGGRSNQPQHF.

The V gene is TRBV18, the J gene TRBJ2-7; 12 bases align to TRBD2. This CDR3 spans 16 amino acids. The V gene end was trimmed by 6 bases and the J gene end by 3 bases; junction bases not matched to a gene: 9. Germline V gives CDR1 KGHSH, CDR2 LQKENI. In nucleotides, the CDR3 is TGTGCCAGCTCCCCTATCCTGACTAGCGGGAGCTACGAGCAGTACTTC. It encodes CASSPILTSGSYEQYF.

The rearrangement uses TRBV12-2 and TRBJ1-4; the table's D call, TRBD1, was not checked against the DNA. TRBV12-2 is flagged as a pseudogene. The CDR3 loop spans 13 amino acids. The CDR3 sequence: CASRSQTNEKLFF. As DNA, the CDR3 is TGTGCAAGTCGCTCCCAAACTAATGAAAAACTGTTTTTT.

The V gene is TRBV30, the J gene TRBJ2-5; 9 bases are a match to TRBD2. Germline loops: CDR1 GTSNPN, CDR2 SVGIG (reference sequence). There are 17 residues in the CDR3. J lost 0 bases, V lost 2 bases, and 10 bases had no gene match. The CDR3 DNA reads as TGTGCCTGGAGTTTGCGACTAGCGGACCCGTACCAAGAGACCCAGTACTTC. Translating it yields CAWSLRLADPYQETQYF.

V gene TRBV9 combines with J gene TRBJ2-3, with D hard to call. The CDR3 contains 14 residues. Per germline, CDR1 SGDLS and CDR2 YYNGEE. Trimming stripped 0 bases from V and 6 bases from J, with 11 bases between. The CDR3 sequence: CASSVDWAMDTQYF. The CDR3 region has the DNA TGTGCCAGCAGCGTAGACTGGGCCATGGATACGCAGTATTTT.

J is TRBJ2-1 and V is TRBV7-9, with 8 bases identical to TRBD2. J was trimmed by 0 bases and V by 2 bases; bases with no gene match: 12. Germline V gene sequence: CDR1 SEHNR, CDR2 FQNEAQ (reference sequence). This CDR3 contains 19 residues. The CDR3 DNA sequence: TGTGCCAGCAGCTTATGGATGGGTAGCGGGATTAGCTCCTACAATGAGCAGTTCTTC. Amino acids: CASSLWMGSGISSYNEQFF.

The gene calls are TRBV7-2 and TRBJ1-2; D is unresolved. V was clipped by 2 bases and J by 4 bases, with 5 bases between them. The CDR3 totals 12 residues. Germline CDR1 reads SGHTA; CDR2 reads FQGNSA. CDR3 coding DNA: TGTGCCAGCAGCTTAAATCTCTATGGCTACACCTTC. Its protein is CASSLNLYGYTF.

The gene calls are TRBV6-1 and TRBJ1-4, with 9 bases matching TRBD1. The germline V gene encodes CDR1 MNHNS and CDR2 SASEGT. The trim removed 8 bases at V and 6 bases at J, leaving 7 bases unmatched. This CDR3 region has 14 residues. Written as DNA, the CDR3 is TGTGCCAGCTGGAAAAGGACAGGGGATGAAAAACTGTTTTTT. Its translation is CASWKRTGDEKLFF.

The rearrangement uses TRBV7-6 and TRBJ2-4, with TRBD2 matching over 10 bases. V dropped 6 bases and J dropped 1; count of bases not matched to a gene: 18. CDR1 and CDR2 from the germline V gene are SGHVS and FNYEAQ. This CDR3 spans 20 amino acids. This CDR3 reads CASSVSPLAGAVGAKNIQYF. The CDR3 DNA sequence: TGTGCCAGCAGTGTCTCCCCCCTAGCGGGAGCTGTGGGGGCCAAAAACATTCAGTACTTC.

The chain recombines TRBV25-1 with TRBJ2-1; D might be TRBD1 (6 bases). The germline V and J ends were trimmed by 4 bases and 13 bases, with 17 bases remaining between them. CDR3 length: 13 residues. Germline V gives CDR1 MGHDK, CDR2 SYGVNS. Here the CDR3 DNA reads TGTGCCAGCAGTGTCACGGGGACAATGGGCCAGTTCTTC. This encodes CASSVTGTMGQFF.

This chain links TRBV5-8 with TRBJ1-5; D is possibly TRBD1 (6 bases). The V and J ends lost 1 base and 10 bases respectively, with 21 bases between them. The CDR3 totals 16 residues. Germline-derived CDR1 and CDR2 are SGHTS and YDEGEE. The CDR3 protein is CASSLSLITGSLPQHF. In nucleotides, the CDR3 is TGTGCCAGCAGCTTGAGTCTGATAACAGGGTCCCTACCCCAGCATTTT.

V gene TRBV19 combines with J gene TRBJ2-7; TRBD2 aligns across 8 bases. Unmatched junction bases numbered 8, after V lost 6 bases and J lost 4 bases. Germline values: CDR1 LNHDA, CDR2 SQIVND (reference sequence). CDR3 length: 14 amino acids. The CDR3 coding sequence is TGTGCCAGTAGAGTGGCGGGAGGAGGTTACGAGCAGTACTTC. This sequence encodes CASRVAGGGYEQYF. The entire variable domain, with the rest obtained from reference TRBV19 and TRBJ2-7, is as follows: DGGITQSPKYLFRKEGQNVTLSCEQNLNHDAMYWYRQDPGQGLRLIYYSQIVNDFQKGDIAEGYSVSREKKESFPLTVTSAQKNPTAFYLCASRVAGGGYEQYFGPGTRLTVT.

This clone was seen a handful of times. V and J are TRBV2 and TRBJ1-2, with no clear D. Per the germline V gene, CDR1 is SNHLY and CDR2 is FYNNEI. V was shortened by 7 bases and J by 3 bases, with 12 bases between the two germline ends. The CDR3 loop spans 13 amino acids. The CDR3 DNA is TGTGCCAGCACCCCCCTGGCTTACTATGGCTACACCTTC. This gives the protein CASTPLAYYGYTF.

The rearrangement uses TRBV6-5 and TRBJ1-2; TRBD1 matches 9 bases. The CDR3 totals 15 residues. The J segment lost 1 base and the V segment lost 4 bases, leaving 4 bases of the junction unmatched. Looked up from germline, CDR1 is MNHEY and CDR2 is SVGAGI. CDR3 protein: CASSSRDRDNYGYTF. The CDR3, as DNA: TGTGCCAGCAGTTCCCGGGACAGGGATAACTATGGCTACACCTTC.

J is TRBJ1-2 and V is TRBV18; 9 bases are shared with TRBD1. Germline V gene lookup returns CDR1 KGHSH and CDR2 LQKENI. V was clipped by 0 bases and J by 8 bases; unmatched bases: 7. This CDR3 has 15 residues. In nucleotides, the CDR3 is TGTGCCAGCTCACCACCGGGACAGGGACGGGAAGGCTACACCTTC. Translation: CASSPPGQGREGYTF.

The chain joins TRBV7-2 to TRBJ2-7; maybe TRBD1 (5 bases). CDR1 is SGHTA and CDR2 is FQGNSA in the germline V gene. V was shortened by 5 bases and J by 4 bases, with 12 bases between the two germline ends. The CDR3 is 13 residues long. The chain's CDR3 is CASSLGHGYEQYF. The CDR3 DNA reads TGTGCCAGCAGCCTCGGACACGGATACGAGCAGTACTTC.

As to this clone: An end of the junction differs from the germline gene, which may be a read error. The chain uses TRBV7-2 and TRBJ2-7, with D uncertain. The CDR3 consists of 13 residues. In germline, CDR1 is SGHTA, CDR2 FQGNSA. CDR3 in DNA: TGTGCCAGCAACTTAGTCCCAGGCCACGAGCAGTACTTC. It specifies CASNLVPGHEQYF.

The chain combines TRBV7-9 with TRBJ2-5, with 12 bases identical to TRBD2. Germline CDR1 is SEHNR and CDR2 is FQNEAQ (reference sequence). There are 15 residues in the CDR3. V shed 3 bases, J shed 5 bases, and the junction held 4 bases outside the gene matches. CDR3 region: CASSLTSGSRETQYF. The DNA for the CDR3 is TGTGCCAGCAGCTTGACTAGCGGGAGTCGGGAGACCCAGTACTTC.

The chain uses TRBV30 and TRBJ2-3; the match to TRBD2 covers 7 bases. The trim removed 3 bases at V and 4 bases at J, leaving 22 bases unmatched. CDR1 is GTSNPN and CDR2 is SVGIG in the germline V gene (reference sequence). The CDR3 loop spans 19 amino acids. The CDR3 loop is CAWRQSYSPLGGPSDTQYF. In DNA form, the CDR3 reads TGTGCCTGGAGGCAGTCCTACTCCCCACTGGGAGGGCCCTCAGATACGCAGTATTTT.

The V gene is TRBV19, the J gene TRBJ1-1; possibly TRBD1 for D (5 bases). Trimming pared 5 bases from V and 2 bases from J, leaving 18 bases between. CDR3 length: 16 amino acids. CDR1 is LNHDA, CDR2 SQIVND, per germline (reference sequence). Written as DNA, the CDR3 is TGTGCCAGTAGTTCCCCGGGGGAGCCCTCTAACACTGAAGCTTTCTTT. Translating it yields CASSSPGEPSNTEAFF.

A single count supports this clone. The chain is built from TRBV12-5 and TRBJ2-7; D ambiguous. V lost 4 bases and J lost 5, with 15 bases in between. The CDR3 loop spans 14 amino acids. In germline, CDR1 is LGHNT, CDR2 FRNRAP. CDR3 DNA: TGTGCTAGTGGTTCCCGCCCCCTTCGAGACGAGCAGTACTTC. As protein: CASGSRPLRDEQYF. The full variable domain, completed using reference TRBV12-5 and TRBJ2-7, is DARVTQTPRHKVTEMGQEVTMRCQPILGHNTVFWYRQTMMQGLELLAYFRNRAPLDDSGMPKDRFSAEMPDATLATLKIQPSEPRDSAVYFCASGSRPLRDEQYFGPGTRLTVT.

The chain has TRBV1 and TRBJ2-5; TRBD2 reflects the table's D call only, with no check against the DNA. TRBV1 is a pseudogene segment. The CDR3 length is 17 residues. The CDR3 DNA is TGCACCAGCAGCCAAGATATCCTAGCGGGGGTACAAGAGACCCAGTACTTC. It translates to CTSSQDILAGVQETQYF.

The rearrangement joins TRBV29-1 to TRBJ1-2, with D uncertain. Trimming removed 7 bases from V and 5 bases from J, with 14 bases in between. Germline lookup yields CDR1 SQVTM and CDR2 ANQGSEA. CDR3 length: 12 residues. The CDR3 loop is CSGGLLGYGYTF. In nucleotides, the CDR3 is TGCAGCGGAGGGCTCCTGGGATATGGCTACACCTTC.

This chain uses TRBV7-2 with TRBJ2-1, with 15 nucleotides matching TRBD2. Per the germline V gene, CDR1 is SGHTA and CDR2 is FQGNSA. CDR3 size: 19 residues. Unmatched junction bases numbered 7, after V lost 3 bases and J lost 1 base. CDR3 coding DNA: TGTGCCAGCAGCTTGAGGACTAGCGGGAGGGCCGCTTCCTACAATGAGCAGTTCTTC. Its translation is CASSLRTSGRAASYNEQFF.

The genes are TRBV7-9 and TRBJ2-7; maybe TRBD1 (6 bases). V lost 5 bases, J lost 2 bases, and 19 bases lay in between. The CDR3 loop spans 16 amino acids. The germline CDR1 and CDR2 sequences are SEHNR and FQNEAQ (reference sequence). The CDR3 DNA is TGTGCCAGCAGCCCCGTACAGGGTGGCCGGGCCTACGAGCAGTACTTC. Its translation: CASSPVQGGRAYEQYF.

The chain uses TRBV19 and TRBJ1-1; 8 bases fit TRBD1. The V and J ends lost 2 bases and 9 bases, in that order; junction bases with no gene match: 2. CDR1 and CDR2 from the germline V gene are LNHDA and SQIVND (reference sequence). This CDR3 contains 12 residues. CDR3 DNA sequence: TGTGCCAGTAGTATACAGGGGGCTCAAGCTTTCTTT. As protein: CASSIQGAQAFF.

The V gene is TRBV4-3, the J gene TRBJ2-7; the match to TRBD2 covers 11 bases. Germline V gene sequence: CDR1 LGHNA, CDR2 YSLEER. CDR3 length: 17 residues. V lost 0 bases, J lost 2 bases, and 6 bases stayed unmatched. DNA for the CDR3: TGCGCCAGCAGCCAAGACCCAACTAGCGGGAGTCCCTACGAGCAGTACTTC. Translation gives CASSQDPTSGSPYEQYF.